The entry that follows covers one T cell receptor (beta chain) sequence. This clonotype was seen at least ten times. Its target antigen remains unknown. The record has no base qualities; no much larger clone is one base away. The junction shows trimming of 3 bases on V and 8 bases on J, plus 17 bases between the germline ends. From its cysteine to its phenylalanine, the CDR3 spans 13 amino acids. The CDR3 DNA has 39 bases and is translated from base 1. Based on the germline V gene (reference sequence), the CDR1 and CDR2 sequences are DFQATT and SNEGSKA. Hyperthyroidism patients were newly diagnosed, with disease duration under 2 months, and aged 18 to 65 years. Exclusion was applied to patients with uncontrolled infections, other autoimmune diseases, pregnancy or lactation. Clinical symptoms, serum thyroxine and TRAb, thyroid ultrasound, and orbital computed tomography formed the basis for the diagnoses. For progressor patients, blood was drawn at the first diagnosis of hyperthyroidism, before any ophthalmopathy symptoms had appeared. PBMCs were isolated from about 10 ml of fresh peripheral blood by Ficoll-Paque density gradient centrifugation. Progressor patients were initially diagnosed with Graves' hyperthyroidism and developed ophthalmopathy during follow-up. Trizol reagent was used to extract total RNA, and RNA quality was then checked on an Agilent 2100 Bioanalyzer.

This entry comes from a study of T cells in Graves' hyperthyroidism and ophthalmopathy (dated by TCRdb to about 2019). Describing the broader study: Peripheral blood was collected at initial diagnosis, before any treatment. For training and testing, the 80 to 100 patients in the discovery cohort were randomly divided in a 7:3 ratio. TCR Vbeta CDR3 sequencing of 120 to 150 peripheral blood samples (over 40 ophthalmopathy, 75 hyperthyroidism and around 17 progressor patients) is reported in the paper. Following sampling, methimazole starting at 30 mg daily was given to hyperthyroidism patients, and high-dose intravenous methylprednisolone was given to ophthalmopathy patients. The study also compared thyroid tissue and blood T-cell repertoires from more than five Graves' hyperthyroidism patients. To identify TCR V-J signatures that set the groups apart, the researchers used a discovery cohort of 90 to 100 patients, made up of 43 with Graves' ophthalmopathy and some 58 with stable Graves' hyperthyroidism. Prospective prediction of ophthalmopathy was tested in an independent validation cohort of about 19 hyperthyroidism patients and 17 patients who later progressed to ophthalmopathy.

What the authors observed across the whole study: No statistical method was used to set the sample size in advance, and investigators knew the group allocation. Most expanded thyroid clonotypes (frequency above 0.001) were also detected in blood, a finding suggesting that blood repertoires may reflect thyroid immune responses. In validation, the model predicted progression to ophthalmopathy with roughly 70% sensitivity and about 73% specificity, a median of 6.5 months before onset. A 13 V-J signature model separated ophthalmopathy from stable hyperthyroidism, with approximately 86% sensitivity and approximately 81% specificity in cross-validation and 80%/75% in testing.

The TCR beta CDR3 regions were amplified from RNA transcripts. For the first round of RT-PCR on the TCR CDR3, the HTBI primer set was used together with the Qiagen OneStep RT-PCR kit. A second multiplex PCR round built the libraries, followed by size selection and purification. Sequencing of the libraries was done on an Illumina HiSeq2000 using paired-end 100 bp reads. Processing in the source paper ran as follows. SOAPnuke was used to process the raw data, throwing out any read that contained adapters or uncalled bases, had a mean Phred below 15, or lacked an exact constant-primer or identifier match. COPE v1.2.5 was used to merge the high-quality paired reads, and each unique nucleotide sequence was defined as a clonotype. MiTCR v1.1 was used to align clonotypes to the IMGT TRBV, TRBD and TRBJ reference segments. Only V-J combinations with frequency above 0.0001, covering 99% to 99.2% of repertoires, were analysed. A TCS score was defined as the ratio of F50 (clonal expansion) to E x V (chaos), with BLOSUM62-based TCRdist applied between CDR3 peptides within each V-J. Welch's t-statistics and random forest reduced several hundred V-J features to 13, which were used in a naive Bayes classifier (R e1071). The raw public reads went through TCRdb reprocessing: fastp at Q25, MiXCR clone calling, in-frame beta chains kept. When rows share a CDR3 protein, they turn into one entry using the most common DNA and genes. TCRdb, not the authors, supplied the V and J calls. This sample comprises roughly 300,000 distinct CDR3 sequences, 25% to 30% of them detected only once. The top ten clonotypes cover about 30% of the sample.

This clonotype was sampled from a middle-aged man with Graves' hyperthyroidism that later progressed to Graves' ophthalmopathy. Sequenced material: blood. The chain was built from TRBV20-1 and TRBJ2-7; 5 matching bases give a weak D call of TRBD1. The nucleotide sequence reads TGCAGTGCTAGGGGGCAGGTCTCAGCGCAGCAGTACTTC. This encodes CSARGQVSAQQYF.